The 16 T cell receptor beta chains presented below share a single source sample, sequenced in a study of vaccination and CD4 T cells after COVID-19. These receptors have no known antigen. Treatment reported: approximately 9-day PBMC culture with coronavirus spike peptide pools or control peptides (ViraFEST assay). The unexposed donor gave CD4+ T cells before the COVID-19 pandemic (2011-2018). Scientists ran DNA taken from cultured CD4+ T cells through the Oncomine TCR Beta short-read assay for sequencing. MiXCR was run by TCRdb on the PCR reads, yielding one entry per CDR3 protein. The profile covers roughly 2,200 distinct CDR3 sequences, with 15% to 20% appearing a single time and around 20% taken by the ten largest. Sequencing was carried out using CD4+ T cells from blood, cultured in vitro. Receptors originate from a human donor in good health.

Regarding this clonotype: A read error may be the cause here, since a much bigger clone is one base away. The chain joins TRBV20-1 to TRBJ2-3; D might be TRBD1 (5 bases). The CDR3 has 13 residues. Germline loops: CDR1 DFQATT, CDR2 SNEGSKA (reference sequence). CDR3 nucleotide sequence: TGCAGTGCTAGACAGGGTCGCACAAATACGCAGTATTTT. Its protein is CSARQGRTNTQYF.

CDR3 sequence reads: CSARTGKGTGNTIYF. DNA for the CDR3: TGCAGTGCCAGGACAGGGAAGGGTACTGGAAACACCATATATTTT. The V call is TRBV20-1, the J call TRBJ1-3, with 8 bases that match TRBD1. The CDR3 is 15 residues long. Germline trimming cut 6 bases from V and 2 bases from J; bases unmatched to any gene: 9. The germline CDR1 and CDR2 sequences are DFQATT and SNEGSKA (reference sequence).

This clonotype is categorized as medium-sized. The CDR3 DNA follows: TGCAGTGCCTACATCTATGGTACGCAGTATTTT. This translates into CSAYIYGTQYF. This chain links TRBV20-1 with TRBJ2-3; D not certain. The V gene's germline CDR1 is DFQATT and CDR2 SNEGSKA (reference sequence). V was trimmed by 6 bases and J by 8 bases, leaving 12 bases between them. This CDR3 is built from 11 residues.

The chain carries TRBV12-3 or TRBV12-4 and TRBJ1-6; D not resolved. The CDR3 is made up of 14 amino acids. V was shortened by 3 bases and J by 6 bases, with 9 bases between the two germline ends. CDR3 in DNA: TGTGCCAGCAGTTTTAGAGGGATTAATTCACCCCTCCACTTT. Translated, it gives CASSFRGINSPLHF.

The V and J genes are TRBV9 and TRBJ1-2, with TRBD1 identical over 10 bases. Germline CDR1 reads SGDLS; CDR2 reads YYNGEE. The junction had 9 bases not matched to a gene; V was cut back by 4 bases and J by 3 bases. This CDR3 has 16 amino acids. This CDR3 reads CASSRSGQGLYYGYTF. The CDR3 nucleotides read TGTGCCAGCAGCCGCTCGGGACAGGGGCTGTACTATGGCTACACCTTC.

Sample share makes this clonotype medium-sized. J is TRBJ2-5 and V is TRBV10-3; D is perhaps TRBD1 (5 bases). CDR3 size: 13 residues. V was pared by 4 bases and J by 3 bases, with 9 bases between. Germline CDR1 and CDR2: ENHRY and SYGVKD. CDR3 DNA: TGTGCCATCAGTGCAGCACAGGAAGAGACCCAGTACTTC. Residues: CAISAAQEETQYF.

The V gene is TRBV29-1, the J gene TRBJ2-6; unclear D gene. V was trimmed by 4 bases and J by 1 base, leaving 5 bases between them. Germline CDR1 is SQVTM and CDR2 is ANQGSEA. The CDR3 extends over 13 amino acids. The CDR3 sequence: CSVAWSGANVLTF. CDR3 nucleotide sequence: TGCAGCGTTGCTTGGTCTGGGGCCAACGTCCTGACTTTC.

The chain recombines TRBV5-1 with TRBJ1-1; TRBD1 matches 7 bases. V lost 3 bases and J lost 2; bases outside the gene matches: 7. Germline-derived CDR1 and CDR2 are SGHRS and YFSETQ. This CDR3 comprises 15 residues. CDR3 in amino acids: CASSSLGTANTEAFF. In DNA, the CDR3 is TGCGCCAGCAGCTCCCTCGGGACAGCAAACACTGAAGCTTTCTTT. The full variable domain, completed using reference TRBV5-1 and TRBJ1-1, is KAGVTQTPRYLIKTRGQQVTLSCSPISGHRSVSWYQQTPGQGLQFLFEYFSETQRNKGNFPGRFSGRQFSNSRSEMNVSTLELGDSALYLCASSSLGTANTEAFFGQGTRLTVV.

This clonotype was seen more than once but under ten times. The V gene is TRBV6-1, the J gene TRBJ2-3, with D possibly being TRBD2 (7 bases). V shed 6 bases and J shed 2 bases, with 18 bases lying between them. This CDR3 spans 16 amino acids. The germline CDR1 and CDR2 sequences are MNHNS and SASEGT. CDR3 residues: CASRNQGRGITDTQYF. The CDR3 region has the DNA TGTGCCAGCAGAAACCAGGGGCGGGGGATCACAGATACGCAGTATTTT.

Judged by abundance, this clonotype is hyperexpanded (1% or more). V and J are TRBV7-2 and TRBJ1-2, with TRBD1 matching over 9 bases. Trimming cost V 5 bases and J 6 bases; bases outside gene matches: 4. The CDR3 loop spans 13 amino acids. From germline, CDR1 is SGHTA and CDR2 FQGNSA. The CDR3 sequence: CASSTGQGDGYTF. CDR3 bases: TGTGCCAGCAGCACGGGACAGGGAGATGGCTACACCTTC.

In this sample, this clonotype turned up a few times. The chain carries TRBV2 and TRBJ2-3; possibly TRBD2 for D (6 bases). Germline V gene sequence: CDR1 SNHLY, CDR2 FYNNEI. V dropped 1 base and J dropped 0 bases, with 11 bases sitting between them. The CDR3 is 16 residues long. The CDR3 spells CASSEEGGHSTDTQYF. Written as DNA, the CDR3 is TGTGCCAGCAGTGAAGAGGGAGGCCATAGCACAGATACGCAGTATTTT. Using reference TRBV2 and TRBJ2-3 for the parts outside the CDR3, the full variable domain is EPEVTQTPSHQVTQMGQEVILRCVPISNHLYFYWYRQILGQKVEFLVSFYNNEISEKSEIFDDQFSVERPDGSNFTLKIRSTKLEDSAMYFCASSEEGGHSTDTQYFGPGTRLTVL.

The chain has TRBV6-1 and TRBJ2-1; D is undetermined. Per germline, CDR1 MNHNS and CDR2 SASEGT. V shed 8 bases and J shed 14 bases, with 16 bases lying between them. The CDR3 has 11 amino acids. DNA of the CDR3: TGTGCCAGCCCAAATAGAAGGTCCGAGTTCTTC. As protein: CASPNRRSEFF.

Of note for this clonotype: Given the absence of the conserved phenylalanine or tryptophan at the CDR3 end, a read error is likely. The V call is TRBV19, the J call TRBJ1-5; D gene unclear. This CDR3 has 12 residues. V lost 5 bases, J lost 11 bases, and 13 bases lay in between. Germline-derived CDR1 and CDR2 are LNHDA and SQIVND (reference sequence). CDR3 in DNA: TGTGCCAGTAGTGAGTACCGGAGGGCCCAGCATTCT. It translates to CASSEYRRAQHS.

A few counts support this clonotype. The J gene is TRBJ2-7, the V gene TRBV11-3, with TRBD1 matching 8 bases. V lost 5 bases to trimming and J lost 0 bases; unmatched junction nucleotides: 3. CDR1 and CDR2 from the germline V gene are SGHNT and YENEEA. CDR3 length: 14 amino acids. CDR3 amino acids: CASSPDRASYEQYF. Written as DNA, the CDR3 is TGTGCCAGCAGCCCGGACAGGGCCTCCTACGAGCAGTACTTC.

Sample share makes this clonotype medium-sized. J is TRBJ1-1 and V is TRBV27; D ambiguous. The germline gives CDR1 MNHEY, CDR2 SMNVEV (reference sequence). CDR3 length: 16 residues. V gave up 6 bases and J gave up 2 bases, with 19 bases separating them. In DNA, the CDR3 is TGTGCCAGCAGCTTCGGACCCACAGCGAGTAACACTGAAGCTTTCTTT. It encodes CASSFGPTASNTEAFF.

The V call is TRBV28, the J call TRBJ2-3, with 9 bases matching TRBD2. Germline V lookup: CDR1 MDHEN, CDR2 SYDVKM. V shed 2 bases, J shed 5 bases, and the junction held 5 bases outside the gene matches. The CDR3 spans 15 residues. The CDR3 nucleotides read TGTGCCAGCAGTTTAGCGGGAGGGAAAGGAGATACGCAGTATTTT. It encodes CASSLAGGKGDTQYF.